This section outlines one T cell receptor beta chain sequence together with its context. This specimen belongs to a study of metastatic and nonmetastatic thyroid tumors. Using MiXCR, TCRdb reanalyzed the PCR reads. The table has around 23,000 clones, 20% to 30% seen once. CDR1 SGHDT and CDR2 YYEEEE come from the germline V gene. Trimming removed 5 bases from V and 4 bases from J, with 16 bases in between. The CDR3 totals 14 residues. Thyroid surgery was performed in patients who had received no treatment beforehand. The V call is TRBV5-6, the J call TRBJ2-7; possible D gene TRBD2, 5 bases. This TCR was recovered from a female donor with papillary thyroid cancer or a benign thyroid nodule (not recorded which). Some clones in this sample may be carry-over from other donors' samples. Sequencing was carried out using blood. The CDR3 sequence is CASRIFGSDYEQYF. The CDR3 DNA follows: TGTGCCAGCAGAATATTTGGGAGCGATTACGAGCAGTACTTC.